Detailed here is one T cell receptor beta chain. Germline V lookup: CDR1 GTSNPN, CDR2 SVGIG (reference sequence). The CDR3 length is 12 residues. Trimming removed 0 bases from V and 13 bases from J, with 10 bases in between. The sample originates from a study of control samples from healthy donors and cancer patients. Profiled with immunoSEQ multiplex PCR; TCRdb holds only in-frame clones, not every one. This table holds fewer than 200,000 clones, approximately 95% found once. The receptor comes from a man aged 18 to 30 in good health. The genes are TRBV30 and TRBJ1-6; TRBD1 is a possible D gene (5 bases). Sample: blood. In DNA, the CDR3 is TGTGCCTGGAGTGTAGGGGAGCCGCCCCTCCACTTT. This gives the protein CAWSVGEPPLHF.